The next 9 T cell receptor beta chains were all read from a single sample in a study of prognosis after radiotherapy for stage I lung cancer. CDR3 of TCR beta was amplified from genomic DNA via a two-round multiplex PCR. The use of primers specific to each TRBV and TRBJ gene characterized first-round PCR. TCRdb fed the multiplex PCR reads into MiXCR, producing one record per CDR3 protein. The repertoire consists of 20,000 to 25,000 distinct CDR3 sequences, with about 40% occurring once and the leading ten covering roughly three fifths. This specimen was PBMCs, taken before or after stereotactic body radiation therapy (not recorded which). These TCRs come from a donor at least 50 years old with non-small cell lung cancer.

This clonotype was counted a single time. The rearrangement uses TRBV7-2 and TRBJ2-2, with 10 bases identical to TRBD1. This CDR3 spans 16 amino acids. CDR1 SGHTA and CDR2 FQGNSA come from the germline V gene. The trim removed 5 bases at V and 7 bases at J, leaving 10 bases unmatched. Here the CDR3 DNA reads TGTGCCAGCAGCCCTTGGACAGGGGGGCAGGTCGGGGAGCTGTTTTTT. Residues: CASSPWTGGQVGELFF.

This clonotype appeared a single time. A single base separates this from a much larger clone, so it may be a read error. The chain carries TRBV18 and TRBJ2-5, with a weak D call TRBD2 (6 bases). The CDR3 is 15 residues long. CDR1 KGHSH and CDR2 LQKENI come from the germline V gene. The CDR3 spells CVSSPLATRLETQYF. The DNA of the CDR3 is TGTGTCAGCTCACCATTAGCGACTAGACTAGAGACCCAGTACTTC.

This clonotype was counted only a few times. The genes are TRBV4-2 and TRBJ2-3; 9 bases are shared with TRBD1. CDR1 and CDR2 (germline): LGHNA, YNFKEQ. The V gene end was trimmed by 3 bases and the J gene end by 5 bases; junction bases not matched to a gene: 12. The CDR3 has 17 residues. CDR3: CASSHMKQGARKDTQYF. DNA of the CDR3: TGTGCCAGCAGCCACATGAAACAGGGGGCGCGCAAAGATACGCAGTATTTT.

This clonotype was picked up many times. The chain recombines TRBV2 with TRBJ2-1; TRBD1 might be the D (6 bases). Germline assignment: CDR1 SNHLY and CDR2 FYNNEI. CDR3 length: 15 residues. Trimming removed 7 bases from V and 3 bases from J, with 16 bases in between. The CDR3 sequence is CASTLGGGGYNEQFF. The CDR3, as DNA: TGTGCCAGCACCCTTGGTGGGGGCGGCTACAATGAGCAGTTCTTC. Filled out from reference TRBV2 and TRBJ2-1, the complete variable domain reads EPEVTQTPSHQVTQMGQEVILRCVPISNHLYFYWYRQILGQKVEFLVSFYNNEISEKSEIFDDQFSVERPDGSNFTLKIRSTKLEDSAMYFCASTLGGGGYNEQFFGPGTRLTVL.

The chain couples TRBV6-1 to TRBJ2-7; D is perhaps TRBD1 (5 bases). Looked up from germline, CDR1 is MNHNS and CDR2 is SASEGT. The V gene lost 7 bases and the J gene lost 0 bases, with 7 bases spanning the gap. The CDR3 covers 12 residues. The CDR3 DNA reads TGTGCCAGCAAGGACAACTCCTACGAGCAGTACTTC. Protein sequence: CASKDNSYEQYF.

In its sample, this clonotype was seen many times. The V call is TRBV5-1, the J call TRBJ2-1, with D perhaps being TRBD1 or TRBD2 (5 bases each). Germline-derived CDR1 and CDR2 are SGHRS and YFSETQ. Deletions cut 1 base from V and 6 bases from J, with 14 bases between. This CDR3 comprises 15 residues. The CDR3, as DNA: TGCGCCAGCAGCTTGTCGTGGGGCGCGGGCAATGAGCAGTTCTTC. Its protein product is CASSLSWGAGNEQFF.

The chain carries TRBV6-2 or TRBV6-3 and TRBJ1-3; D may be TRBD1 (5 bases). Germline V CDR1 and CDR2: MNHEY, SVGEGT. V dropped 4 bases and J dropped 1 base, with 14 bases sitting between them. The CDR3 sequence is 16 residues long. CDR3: CASSLRGGTSGNTIYF. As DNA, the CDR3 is TGTGCCAGCAGTTTGAGGGGCGGCACATCTGGAAACACCATATATTTT.

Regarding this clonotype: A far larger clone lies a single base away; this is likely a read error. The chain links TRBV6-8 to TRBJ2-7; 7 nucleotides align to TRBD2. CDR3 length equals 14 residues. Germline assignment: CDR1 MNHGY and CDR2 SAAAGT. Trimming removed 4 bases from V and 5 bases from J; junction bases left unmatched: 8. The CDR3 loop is CASSSQTSWNEQYF. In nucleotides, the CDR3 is TGTGCCAGCAGTTCGCAGACTAGCTGGAACGAGCAGTACTTC.

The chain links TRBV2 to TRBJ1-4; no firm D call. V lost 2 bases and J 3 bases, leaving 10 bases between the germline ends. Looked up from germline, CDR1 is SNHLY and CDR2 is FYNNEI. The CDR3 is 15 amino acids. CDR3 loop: CASSERTSPNEKLFF. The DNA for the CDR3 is TGTGCCAGCAGTGAAAGGACCTCACCTAATGAAAAACTGTTTTTT.